The source of this TCR beta chain is a study of spatial heterogeneity in lung cancer. Study observations and caveats: For tumor T cells, estimated coverage reached only approximately 6.9% (alpha) and approximately 13% (beta). Counts of expanded alpha and beta TCRs within tumors tracked the tumor nonsynonymous mutation count.

By share of the sample, this clonotype is large. Its antigen is unidentified. J was trimmed by 6 bases and V by 0 bases; bases with no gene match: 7. Germline CDR1 and CDR2: LGHDT and YNNKEL (reference sequence). The CDR3 covers 16 residues. A unique molecular identifier was carried by every single TCR cDNA molecule. TCRdb re-called the 5' RACE reads with MiXCR, one entry per CDR3 protein. The sample shows about 940 distinct CDR3 sequences, 30% to 40% of them seen only once. The time point here: sample taken at primary tumor resection. There were roughly 72 donors, all of them untreated patients with early-stage non-small cell lung cancer. Sequencing was performed on whole RNA extracted from tumor and nontumor lung tissue, or from frozen PBMC, and the material was left unsorted.

This sample comprised lung tumor tissue, obtained at surgery. The gene calls are TRBV3-1 and TRBJ2-7; 11 bases are a match to TRBD2. This receptor was identified in a male donor with early-stage non-small cell lung cancer. CDR3 coding DNA: TGTGCCAGCAGCCAAGATCTGACTAGCGGGGCCACCGAGCAGTACTTC. It translates to CASSQDLTSGATEQYF.